This T cell receptor beta chain appears in the sequencing data of a study of graft-versus-host responses after intestinal transplantation. Study-level information: For two to four years after anti-thymocyte globulin induction, all recipients took tacrolimus and steroids.

The table came from immunoSEQ multiplex PCR; TCRdb's copy has only in-frame clones and leaves some out. This sample has tens of thousands of clones, with about nine tenths found just once. Study-level findings and limits: Graft-donor T cell macrochimerism in patients accompanied high graft-versus-host to host-versus-graft clonal ratios in allografts.

Per the germline V gene, CDR1 is MNHEY and CDR2 is SVGAGI. The CDR3 consists of 15 residues. V dropped 8 bases and J dropped 0; count of bases not matched to a gene: 9. As for this clone: Its antigen remains unknown.

The receptor was isolated from a human donor who received an intestinal transplant. This specimen consisted of unstimulated CD4+ T cells sorted from spleen or lymph node cells, obtained before intestinal transplant. V and J are TRBV6-5 and TRBJ1-1; 7 positions agree with TRBD1. The CDR3 reads CASGPQGSVNTEAFF. The CDR3 DNA reads TGTGCCAGCGGCCCACAGGGGTCGGTGAACACTGAAGCTTTCTTT.